These 8 T cell receptor beta chains were sequenced from one sample in a study of post-analysis software for immune sequencing data. Their target antigens are unknown. Study-wide results and limits: Patients used several TRBV segments, including TRBV5-6, TRBV5-1 and TRBV20-1, more often than controls.

The authors incorporated unique molecular identifiers into the TCR beta cDNA libraries. TCRdb processed the PCR reads anew with MiXCR; each CDR3 protein has one entry. Of roughly 870,000 distinct CDR3 sequences in the sample, around 50% were seen once. Specimen: blood. The source is a girl aged 5 to 17 with multiple sclerosis.

V is TRBV20-1 and J is TRBJ2-1, with 12 bases lining up with TRBD2. Germline V lookup: CDR1 DFQATT, CDR2 SNEGSKA (reference sequence). The ends lost 1 base at V and 3 bases at J; junction bases unmatched: 7. The CDR3 covers 17 residues. This CDR3 is CSARASRLAGVYNEQFF. In DNA form, the CDR3 reads TGCAGTGCTAGAGCCTCGCGACTAGCGGGAGTCTACAATGAGCAGTTCTTC.

The J gene is TRBJ1-6, the V gene TRBV7-9, with D hard to call. V lost 1 base, J lost 9 bases, and 10 bases lay in between. The CDR3 runs to 14 residues. Germline loops: CDR1 SEHNR, CDR2 FQNEAQ (reference sequence). CDR3 sequence (DNA): TGTGCCAGCAGCTTAGGCGCGGACGGTTCACCCCTCCACTTT. Translated: CASSLGADGSPLHF.

CDR3: CASSSRQGPYEQYF. In nucleotides, the CDR3 is TGCGCCAGCAGCTCCAGACAGGGGCCCTACGAGCAGTACTTC. The chain has TRBV5-1 and TRBJ2-7; TRBD1 matches at 8 bases. The J segment lost 2 bases and the V segment lost 3 bases, leaving 4 bases of the junction unmatched. There are 14 residues in the CDR3. Germline assignment: CDR1 SGHRS and CDR2 YFSETQ.

The chain carries TRBV7-2 and TRBJ2-3; D remains unclear. Germline V gives CDR1 SGHTA, CDR2 FQGNSA. This CDR3 region has 15 residues. V lost 2 bases and J 2 bases, leaving 11 bases between the germline ends. The CDR3 loop is CASSLSTPFTDTQYF. The CDR3 region has the DNA TGTGCCAGCAGCTTAAGTACGCCATTCACAGATACGCAGTATTTT.

As concerns this clonotype: Since a much larger clone is just one base distant, this may be a read error. The chain couples TRBV27 to TRBJ2-7; 8 nucleotides agree with TRBD1. Looked up from germline, CDR1 is MNHEY and CDR2 is SMNVEV (reference sequence). The CDR3 is 13 amino acids. CDR3 region: CAGSSRGRYEQYF. CDR3 sequence (DNA): TGTGCCGGCAGTAGCAGGGGGCGGTACGAGCAGTACTTC.

The sample holds one count of this clonotype. V and J are TRBV11-2 and TRBJ2-5, with 8 bases aligning to TRBD1. The CDR3 covers 13 residues. Germline loops: CDR1 SGHAT, CDR2 FQNNGV. The V segment lost 5 bases and the J segment 6 bases; nucleotides outside the gene matches: 5. CDR3 loop: CASSPQGAKTQYF. The DNA for the CDR3 is TGTGCCAGCAGCCCTCAGGGGGCGAAGACCCAGTACTTC.

Only a few counts were recorded for this clonotype. CDR3: CSVERGGGGYTF. The CDR3 bases are TGCAGCGTTGAACGCGGGGGAGGTGGCTACACCTTC. This chain joins TRBV29-1 and TRBJ1-2, with D maybe TRBD1 (5 bases). Germline V lookup: CDR1 SQVTM, CDR2 ANQGSEA. The CDR3 is 12 amino acids. The ends were cut back, 2 bases at V and 7 bases at J, with 11 bases in the middle.

The gene calls are TRBV29-1 and TRBJ1-2; tentative D call: TRBD1 (5 bases). Germline CDR1 reads SQVTM; CDR2 reads ANQGSEA. Trimming left V 4 bases short and J 5 bases short, with 8 bases between. This CDR3 comprises 11 residues. As DNA, the CDR3 is TGCAGCGTTGTTTGGGGGTATGGCTACACCTTC. Protein product: CSVVWGYGYTF.